This is a list of T cell receptor beta chains from one sample in a study of blood T cell repertoires in COVID-19. This table comes from immunoSEQ multiplex PCR, and its TCRdb copy is limited to in-frame clones, with some not included. The sample shows roughly 190,000 clones, about 85% of them seen only once. The sample comprised peripheral blood. These receptors came from a woman aged 70-85 years with COVID-19, enrolled during active disease. CDR3s include the opening cysteine and the closing phenylalanine or tryptophan. Each record gives: V gene, clone size, D gene, CDR3 length, J gene, CDR3 protein, CDR3 DNA. D genes are given only for firm matches. The size entry is marked missing in some rows and otherwise reads once, few, many or a size class.

V: TRBV7-2; size: -; D: -; length: 15; J: TRBJ2-3; CDR3: CASSSPYGSTDTQYF; DNA: TGTGCCAGCAGCTCGCCCTACGGGAGCACAGATACGCAGTATTTT
V: TRBV5-5; size: -; D: TRBD1; length: 16; J: TRBJ1-6; CDR3: CASSPQGSPYNSPLHF; DNA: TGTGCCAGCAGCCCACAGGGGAGCCCCTATAATTCACCCCTCCACTTT
V: TRBV19; size: -; D: -; length: 15; J: TRBJ1-1; CDR3: CASSRQALTNTEAFF; DNA: TGTGCCAGTAGCAGACAGGCCCTCACGAACACTGAAGCTTTCTTT
V: TRBV5-1; size: -; D: TRBD2; length: 16; J: TRBJ2-7; CDR3: CASSWGLAGPANEQYF; DNA: TGCGCCAGCAGCTGGGGACTAGCGGGCCCAGCCAACGAGCAGTACTTC
V: TRBV7-2; size: -; D: -; length: 16; J: TRBJ2-2; CDR3: CASSLAGRASTGELFF; DNA: TGTGCCAGCAGCTTAGCTGGCAGGGCGTCCACCGGGGAGCTGTTTTTT
V: TRBV7-9; size: -; D: -; length: 17; J: TRBJ2-6; CDR3: CASSSRSFGSGANVLTF; DNA: TGTGCCAGCAGCTCCAGGTCCTTCGGCTCTGGGGCCAACGTCCTGACTTTC
V: TRBV6-1; size: few; D: -; length: 13; J: TRBJ1-5; CDR3: CASSEQGRQPQHF; DNA: TGTGCCAGCAGTGAACAGGGGCGGCAGCCCCAGCATTTT
V: TRBV5-1; size: -; D: TRBD2; length: 13; J: TRBJ2-1; CDR3: CASGTSGGREQFF; DNA: TGCGCCAGTGGGACTAGCGGGGGTCGGGAGCAGTTCTTC
V: TRBV2; size: -; D: -; length: 14; J: TRBJ1-2; CDR3: CASSDPRGFGGYTF; DNA: TGTGCCAGCAGTGACCCGAGAGGGTTCGGTGGCTACACCTTC
V: TRBV7-3; size: -; D: -; length: 13; J: TRBJ1-1; CDR3: CASSPGLKTEAFF; DNA: TGTGCCAGCAGCCCGGGACTGAAGACTGAAGCTTTCTTT
V: TRBV28; size: -; D: TRBD1; length: 15; J: TRBJ2-7; CDR3: CASSLADRSSYEQYF; DNA: TGTGCCAGCAGTTTGGCGGACAGGAGCTCCTACGAGCAGTACTTC
V: TRBV19; size: -; D: TRBD1; length: 11; J: TRBJ1-2; CDR3: CAAGQGYGYTF; DNA: TGTGCGGCTGGACAGGGTTATGGCTACACCTTC
V: TRBV30; size: -; D: -; length: 13; J: TRBJ1-5; CDR3: CAWSLRGNQPQHF; DNA: TGTGCCTGGAGTCTCAGGGGCAATCAGCCCCAGCATTTT
V: TRBV27; size: -; D: TRBD1; length: 16; J: TRBJ1-2; CDR3: CASSFRGQGQGLGYTF; DNA: TGTGCCAGCAGTTTTCGTGGACAGGGGCAAGGGCTGGGCTACACCTTC
V: TRBV23-1; size: -; D: -; length: 18; J: TRBJ2-5; CDR3: CASSQPQDTQGAKETQYF; DNA: TGCGCCAGCAGTCAACCTCAGGACACTCAAGGGGCCAAAGAGACCCAGTACTTC
V: TRBV7-2; size: -; D: -; length: 14; J: TRBJ2-3; CDR3: CASSLSTSTDTQYF; DNA: TGTGCCAGCAGCTTATCAACTAGCACAGATACGCAGTATTTT
V: TRBV30; size: -; D: -; length: 15; J: TRBJ2-2; CDR3: CAWRVPGLITGELFF; DNA: TGTGCCTGGAGGGTCCCGGGACTCATAACCGGGGAGCTGTTTTTT
V: TRBV29-1; size: -; D: -; length: 13; J: TRBJ1-5; CDR3: CSVASGSNQPQHF; DNA: TGCAGCGTTGCCTCAGGTAGCAATCAGCCCCAGCATTTT
V: TRBV6-5; size: -; D: TRBD2; length: 14; J: TRBJ2-1; CDR3: CASSLLAGINEQFF; DNA: TGTGCCAGCAGTTTACTAGCGGGAATCAATGAGCAGTTCTTC
V: TRBV19; size: -; D: -; length: 12; J: TRBJ1-5; CDR3: CASSSPGGAQHF; DNA: TGTGCCAGTAGTTCCCCCGGGGGAGCCCAGCATTTT
V: TRBV11-2; size: -; D: -; length: 13; J: TRBJ2-1; CDR3: CASRQGQYNEQFF; DNA: TGTGCCAGCAGACAAGGACAGTACAATGAGCAGTTCTTC
V: TRBV30; size: -; D: -; length: 15; J: TRBJ1-2; CDR3: CAWSVVRTGGYGYTF; DNA: TGTGCCTGGAGTGTGGTTCGGACGGGGGGGTATGGCTACACCTTC
V: TRBV9; size: -; D: TRBD1; length: 15; J: TRBJ1-2; CDR3: CASSPQISGQLTYTF; DNA: TGTGCCAGCAGCCCCCAAATTTCGGGACAGCTTACCTACACCTTC
V: TRBV5-4; size: -; D: -; length: 18; J: TRBJ1-1; CDR3: CASSLSPVNRGANTEAFF; DNA: TGTGCCAGCAGCTTGTCTCCGGTAAATAGGGGCGCAAACACTGAAGCTTTCTTT
V: TRBV20-1; size: -; D: TRBD1; length: 15; J: TRBJ1-1; CDR3: CSASSGQGRSFEAFF; DNA: TGCAGTGCTAGTTCCGGACAGGGACGGAGCTTTGAAGCTTTCTTT
V: TRBV27; size: -; D: -; length: 13; J: TRBJ1-1; CDR3: CASRRQANTEAFF; DNA: TGTGCCAGCCGACGACAGGCGAACACTGAAGCTTTCTTT
V: TRBV6-5; size: -; D: -; length: 11; J: TRBJ1-1; CDR3: CASIWRTEAFF; DNA: TGTGCCAGCATTTGGAGGACTGAAGCTTTCTTT
V: TRBV7-7; size: -; D: TRBD2; length: 15; J: TRBJ2-1; CDR3: CASSLSSGPHNEQFF; DNA: TGTGCCAGCAGCTTATCTAGCGGACCTCACAATGAGCAGTTCTTC
V: TRBV18; size: -; D: -; length: 13; J: TRBJ2-5; CDR3: CASSPYYMETQYF; DNA: TGTGCCAGCTCACCTTACTATATGGAGACCCAGTACTTC
V: TRBV28; size: -; D: -; length: 14; J: TRBJ1-1; CDR3: CASSLRGAGTEAFF; DNA: TGTGCCAGCAGTTTACGGGGGGCAGGGACTGAAGCTTTCTTT
V: TRBV25-1; size: -; D: TRBD1; length: 15; J: TRBJ2-2; CDR3: CASSTGGPTTGELFF; DNA: TGTGCCAGCAGTACAGGGGGCCCGACGACCGGGGAGCTGTTTTTT
V: TRBV7-2; size: -; D: TRBD1; length: 14; J: TRBJ1-1; CDR3: CASSFQGVRTEAFF; DNA: TGTGCCAGCAGCTTCCAGGGGGTGAGGACTGAAGCTTTCTTT
V: TRBV27; size: -; D: -; length: 13; J: TRBJ2-4; CDR3: CAVGRDNKNIQYF; DNA: TGTGCCGTGGGAAGGGACAACAAAAACATTCAGTACTTC
V: TRBV5-4; size: -; D: TRBD2; length: 17; J: TRBJ2-5; CDR3: CASSLRLAGGRWETQYF; DNA: TGTGCCAGCAGCTTGCGACTAGCGGGAGGGCGATGGGAGACCCAGTACTTC
V: TRBV7-6; size: -; D: -; length: 13; J: TRBJ2-3; CDR3: CASSRTNADTQYF; DNA: TGTGCCAGCAGCCGGACAAACGCAGATACGCAGTATTTT
V: TRBV6-1; size: -; D: -; length: 13; J: TRBJ2-7; CDR3: CASSFDTYYEQYF; DNA: TGTGCCAGCAGTTTCGACACCTACTACGAGCAGTACTTC
V: TRBV27; size: -; D: TRBD2; length: 16; J: TRBJ2-1; CDR3: CASSSPAGGTANEQFF; DNA: TGTGCCAGCAGTTCCCCAGCGGGAGGGACGGCGAATGAGCAGTTCTTC
V: TRBV29-1; size: -; D: -; length: 11; J: TRBJ1-1; CDR3: CSVLRQAEAFF; DNA: TGCAGCGTTCTCCGGCAGGCCGAAGCTTTCTTT
V: TRBV27; size: -; D: TRBD1; length: 15; J: TRBJ1-2; CDR3: CASSLDGTGNYGYTF; DNA: TGTGCCAGCAGTTTAGACGGGACAGGCAACTATGGCTACACCTTC
V: TRBV9; size: -; D: -; length: 13; J: TRBJ1-3; CDR3: CASSVDRGNTIYF; DNA: TGTGCCAGCAGCGTCGACAGGGGAAACACCATATATTTT
V: TRBV6-1; size: -; D: -; length: 14; J: TRBJ1-2; CDR3: CASSEGASFYGYTF; DNA: TGTGCCAGCAGTGAAGGGGCAAGCTTCTATGGCTACACCTTC
V: TRBV30; size: -; D: -; length: 15; J: TRBJ1-2; CDR3: CAFKHNRRPNYGYTF; DNA: TGTGCCTTTAAGCACAACAGGCGTCCTAACTATGGCTACACCTTC
V: TRBV7-6; size: -; D: TRBD2; length: 16; J: TRBJ2-3; CDR3: CASSPLGRGNTDTQYF; DNA: TGTGCCAGCAGCCCGCTTGGGCGGGGGAACACAGATACGCAGTATTTT
V: TRBV7-3; size: -; D: TRBD1; length: 15; J: TRBJ1-6; CDR3: CASSLMGQGSSPLHF; DNA: TGTGCCAGCAGCTTAATGGGACAGGGGTCTTCACCCCTCCACTTT
V: TRBV3-1/TRBV3-2; size: -; D: TRBD2; length: 16; J: TRBJ2-2; CDR3: CASSLGLAGANGELFF; DNA: TGTGCCAGCAGCTTGGGACTAGCGGGGGCGAACGGGGAGCTGTTTTTT
V: TRBV30; size: -; D: -; length: 10; J: TRBJ1-1; CDR3: CACGRTEAFF; DNA: TGTGCCTGTGGGCGAACTGAAGCTTTCTTT
V: TRBV24-1; size: -; D: -; length: 15; J: TRBJ1-3; CDR3: CATSPGGLTGNTIYF; DNA: TGTGCCACCAGCCCGGGGGGGTTGACTGGAAACACCATATATTTT
V: TRBV7-3; size: -; D: TRBD2; length: 15; J: TRBJ2-3; CDR3: CASSPTSGHTDTQYF; DNA: TGTGCCAGCAGCCCCACTAGCGGCCACACAGATACGCAGTATTTT
V: TRBV28; size: -; D: TRBD1; length: 15; J: TRBJ1-5; CDR3: CASRPRDRSQQPQHF; DNA: TGTGCCAGCAGACCGAGGGACAGATCCCAGCAGCCCCAGCATTTT
V: TRBV6-5; size: -; D: TRBD2; length: 14; J: TRBJ2-2; CDR3: CATSSGLVYGELFF; DNA: TGTGCCACCAGCTCGGGACTAGTTTACGGGGAGCTGTTTTTT
V: TRBV6-6; size: -; D: -; length: 13; J: TRBJ2-7; CDR3: CASTAGGTYEQYF; DNA: TGTGCCAGCACGGCCGGAGGGACCTACGAGCAGTACTTC
V: TRBV6-5; size: -; D: -; length: 13; J: TRBJ1-5; CDR3: CASRRTENQPQHF; DNA: TGTGCCAGCAGGCGGACAGAAAATCAGCCCCAGCATTTT
V: TRBV7-3; size: -; D: TRBD1; length: 16; J: TRBJ2-4; CDR3: CASSLTPTDRGAIQYF; DNA: TGTGCCAGCAGCTTAACTCCTACGGACAGGGGTGCCATTCAGTACTTC
V: TRBV14; size: -; D: -; length: 14; J: TRBJ1-1; CDR3: CASSQAARASEAFF; DNA: TGTGCCAGCAGCCAAGCGGCCAGGGCCTCTGAAGCTTTCTTT
V: TRBV5-1; size: once; D: TRBD2; length: 16; J: TRBJ2-1; CDR3: CASSLDGLAGFNEQFF; DNA: TGCGCCAGCAGCTTGGATGGACTAGCGGGATTTAATGAGCAGTTCTTC
V: TRBV5-6; size: -; D: TRBD1; length: 14; J: TRBJ1-1; CDR3: CASSWDRVSAEAFF; DNA: TGTGCCAGCAGCTGGGACAGGGTTAGCGCTGAAGCTTTCTTT
V: TRBV6-5; size: -; D: TRBD2; length: 16; J: TRBJ2-7; CDR3: CASSYSPGGRFYEQYF; DNA: TGTGCCAGCAGTTACAGTCCTGGCGGGAGGTTCTACGAGCAGTACTTC
V: TRBV28; size: once; D: -; length: 15; J: TRBJ1-5; CDR3: CASSVSGLINQPQHF; DNA: TGTGCCAGCAGTGTTTCGGGACTGATCAATCAGCCCCAGCATTTT
V: TRBV3-1/TRBV3-2; size: few; D: -; length: 12; J: TRBJ2-7; CDR3: CASSLHSYEQYF; DNA: TGTGCCAGCAGCCTTCACTCCTACGAGCAGTACTTC